The 21 T cell receptor beta chains listed next were all sequenced from one sample in a study of T-cell reconstitution after alpha-beta-depleted transplantation in children. Unique molecular identifiers were used to barcode this TCRbeta library. TCRdb reanalysed the PCR reads using MiXCR and keeps one entry per CDR3 protein. The repertoire holds a few hundred thousand distinct CDR3 sequences, 9.7% seen once, with approximately 5% in the top ten. Sequenced here: PBMCs from the stem cell graft donor, sampled from the stem cell graft. These receptors originate from a human donor who donated a stem cell graft to a child with SCID.

About this clonotype: An end of the junction differs from the germline gene, which may be a read error. The gene calls are TRBV4-2 and TRBJ2-7; D could derive from TRBD1 or TRBD2 (5 bases each). The CDR3 has 17 amino acids. From germline, CDR1 is LGHNA and CDR2 YNFKEQ. This chain's CDR3 is CAISPRVRDQTSYEQYF. CDR3 nucleotides: TGTGCCATCAGCCCTAGGGTCCGGGACCAGACTTCCTACGAGCAGTACTTC.

The rearrangement links TRBV30 to TRBJ1-6; D is unclear. The CDR3 sequence is 13 residues long. Trimming shortened V by 5 bases and J by 5 bases, and 10 bases separated the two germline ends. From germline, CDR1 is GTSNPN and CDR2 SVGIG (reference sequence). Here the CDR3 DNA reads TGTGCCTGGGGAACAAGAGATAATTCACCCCTCCACTTT. It codes for CAWGTRDNSPLHF.

In this sample, this clonotype turned up many times. The chain has TRBV7-6 and TRBJ1-1; D perhaps matches TRBD1 (6 bases). The V and J ends lost 10 bases and 4 bases respectively, with 19 bases between them. Germline loops: CDR1 SGHVS, CDR2 FNYEAQ. This CDR3 is built from 14 residues. This CDR3 is CATTKQGGGTEAFF. The CDR3 nucleotides are TGTGCCACCACAAAACAGGGAGGGGGCACTGAAGCTTTCTTT.

This clonotype has at least ten counts. The rearrangement uses TRBV20-1 and TRBJ2-2; D gene unclear. Germline V gene data show CDR1 as DFQATT and CDR2 as SNEGSKA (reference sequence). Trimming stripped 1 base from V and 5 bases from J, with 8 bases between. This CDR3 comprises 13 residues. This CDR3 is CSARAAVTGELFF. The CDR3 DNA follows: TGCAGTGCTAGAGCGGCCGTTACCGGGGAGCTGTTTTTT.

This clonotype was counted ten times or more. J is TRBJ2-5 and V is TRBV5-5; tentative D call: TRBD1 (5 bases). Germline lookup yields CDR1 SGHKS and CDR2 YYEKEE (reference sequence). V lost 1 base and J lost 4, with 8 bases in between. The CDR3 is made up of 13 amino acids. Here the CDR3 reads CASSLIGAETQYF. In nucleotides, the CDR3 is TGTGCCAGCAGCTTGATTGGGGCAGAGACCCAGTACTTC.

In this sample, this clonotype turned up many times. V is TRBV12-3 or TRBV12-4 and J is TRBJ1-5; D gene uncertain. CDR3 length: 12 residues. Trimming removed 1 base from V and 6 bases from J, with 4 bases in between. CDR3 loop: CASSLESQPQHF. The CDR3 DNA reads TGTGCCAGCAGTTTAGAGAGTCAGCCCCAGCATTTT.

This clonotype has only one observation. A much larger clone sits a single nucleotide away, making a read error possible. This chain connects TRBV5-6 to TRBJ2-2; tentatively, D is TRBD1 (6 bases). The CDR3 extends over 17 amino acids. CDR1 and CDR2 (germline): SGHDT, YYEEEE. Written as DNA, the CDR3 is TGTGCCAGCAGCTTTCTGGGCAGGGGCGCGGGCACCGGGGAGCTGTCTTTT. Amino acid sequence: CASSFLGRGAGTGELSF.

This clonotype was observed many times. This chain uses TRBV5-1 with TRBJ1-1; possibly TRBD1 for D (6 bases). CDR3 length: 13 amino acids. V shed 7 bases and J shed 3 bases, with 13 bases lying between them. Germline V CDR1 and CDR2: SGHRS, YFSETQ. The CDR3 reads CASAAGAHTEAFF. The DNA of the CDR3 is TGCGCCAGCGCGGCAGGGGCGCACACTGAAGCTTTCTTT. Full variable domain (outside the CDR3, taken from reference TRBV5-1 and TRBJ1-1): KAGVTQTPRYLIKTRGQQVTLSCSPISGHRSVSWYQQTPGQGLQFLFEYFSETQRNKGNFPGRFSGRQFSNSRSEMNVSTLELGDSALYLCASAAGAHTEAFFGQGTRLTVV.

This clonotype has at least ten counts. V gene TRBV5-6 combines with J gene TRBJ2-1; TRBD1 matches at 11 bases. With V trimmed by 2 bases and J by 6 bases, 7 bases remained unmatched. The CDR3 sequence is 16 residues long. Germline loops: CDR1 SGHDT, CDR2 YYEEEE. CDR3 in amino acids: CASSFSGQGALNEQFF. Written as DNA, the CDR3 is TGTGCCAGCAGCTTTTCTGGACAGGGGGCGCTCAATGAGCAGTTCTTC.

This clonotype came up many times. DNA of the CDR3: TGTGCCAGCAGTCCCTACCGGGACATACAAAGCGGGGGCTACACCTTC. This translates into CASSPYRDIQSGGYTF. The chain carries TRBV28 and TRBJ1-2; maybe TRBD1 (6 bases). V was trimmed by 5 bases and J by 8 bases, leaving 24 bases between them. CDR1 is MDHEN and CDR2 is SYDVKM in the germline V gene. This CDR3 spans 16 amino acids.

A remark on this clonotype: A much bigger clone sits one base away, suggesting this may be a read error. The chain carries TRBV5-5 and TRBJ2-7, with a possible D match to TRBD1 (5 bases). The CDR3 spans 14 residues. Germline values: CDR1 SGHKS, CDR2 YYEKEE (reference sequence). The CDR3 DNA is TGTGCCAGCAGCTTGGCGGACATCTCCTACGAGCATTACTTC. This encodes CASSLADISYEHYF.

This clonotype was found many times. The gene calls are TRBV25-1 and TRBJ1-1; tentatively, D is TRBD1 (5 bases). Germline values: CDR1 MGHDK, CDR2 SYGVNS. The CDR3 is made up of 15 amino acids. Between the trimmed V and J ends, which lost 3 bases and 3 bases, there was a span of 14 bases. The CDR3 protein is CASSDSRQGDTEAFF. CDR3 bases: TGTGCCAGCAGTGATTCCCGGCAGGGTGACACTGAAGCTTTCTTT.

This clonotype was counted at least ten times. This rearrangement joins TRBV11-2 to TRBJ2-1, with 7 bases matching TRBD1. Germline-derived CDR1 and CDR2 are SGHAT and FQNNGV. This CDR3 contains 13 residues. The trim removed 7 bases at V and 8 bases at J, leaving 8 bases unmatched. CDR3 sequence: CASTETGRDEQFF. CDR3 DNA: TGTGCCAGCACCGAGACAGGGAGAGATGAGCAGTTCTTC.

This clonotype was seen at least ten times. The chain uses TRBV20-1 and TRBJ2-5; no clear D gene. CDR3 length: 12 amino acids. Looked up from germline, CDR1 is DFQATT and CDR2 is SNEGSKA (reference sequence). V shed 3 bases and J shed 6 bases, with 11 bases lying between them. Here the CDR3 reads CSASHERKTQYF. The CDR3 DNA reads TGCAGTGCTAGTCACGAGCGAAAGACCCAGTACTTC.

The CDR3 bases are TGCAGTGCTAGAGTGAGGACCCGGAGCTCCTACAATGAGCAGTTCTTC. Its translation is CSARVRTRSSYNEQFF. The rearrangement uses TRBV20-1 and TRBJ2-1, with no clear D. Germline values: CDR1 DFQATT, CDR2 SNEGSKA (reference sequence). Trimming took off 1 base at V and 0 bases at J, with 13 bases between the two ends. This CDR3 spans 16 amino acids.

This clonotype has a count of ten or more. This chain connects TRBV6-1 to TRBJ2-3, with D perhaps matching TRBD1 (6 bases). The germline CDR1 and CDR2 sequences are MNHNS and SASEGT. This CDR3 contains 14 residues. Trimming removed 8 bases at V and 0 bases at J, with 12 bases between. The CDR3 region is CASARQESTDTQYF. DNA of the CDR3: TGTGCCAGCGCCCGACAGGAGAGCACAGATACGCAGTATTTT.

This clonotype was picked up many times. The CDR3 is CASRQLTRRFYEQYF. Here the CDR3 DNA reads TGTGCCAGCAGGCAGTTGACCCGTAGATTCTACGAGCAGTACTTC. The genes are TRBV12-3 or TRBV12-4 and TRBJ2-7, with no clear D. Trimming cost V 6 bases and J 3 bases, with 18 bases left between them. There are 15 residues in the CDR3.

About this clonotype: The missing conserved phenylalanine or tryptophan at the end of this CDR3 makes a read error likely. V is TRBV7-2 and J is TRBJ1-5; no definite D call. This CDR3 region has 12 residues. The germline V and J ends were trimmed by 2 bases and 6 bases, with 5 bases remaining between them. CDR1 and CDR2 from the germline V gene are SGHTA and FQGNSA. The CDR3 DNA is TGTGCCAGCAGCTTAAGTGCTCAGCCCCAGCATATT. Its protein product is CASSLSAQPQHI.

This clonotype was detected only once. A clone one base away is much larger, so this may be a read error. V is TRBV19 and J is TRBJ1-5; 8 nucleotides align to TRBD1. V shed 4 bases, J shed 9 bases, and the junction held 11 bases outside the gene matches. From germline, CDR1 is LNHDA and CDR2 SQIVND (reference sequence). This CDR3 is built from 15 residues. This chain's CDR3 is CASSTRQGLSRPQHF. CDR3 nucleotide sequence: TGTGCCAGTAGTACCAGACAGGGGCTGAGTCGGCCCCAGCATTTT.

This clonotype was recorded at least ten times. The chain couples TRBV29-1 to TRBJ1-1; D unclear. CDR3 length: 13 residues. Germline V gene data show CDR1 as SQVTM and CDR2 as ANQGSEA. V lost 4 bases to trimming and J lost 0 bases, with 9 bases between them. The DNA for the CDR3 is TGCAGCGTTGTAGGGTACATGAACACTGAAGCTTTCTTT. It codes for CSVVGYMNTEAFF.

This clonotype was detected many times. The V and J genes are TRBV29-1 and TRBJ2-1; D ambiguous. V was shortened by 3 bases and J by 1 base, with 4 bases between the two germline ends. Germline V gene sequence: CDR1 SQVTM, CDR2 ANQGSEA. This CDR3 contains 12 residues. Here the CDR3 reads CSVEGSYNEQFF. CDR3 sequence (DNA): TGCAGCGTTGAGGGTTCCTACAATGAGCAGTTCTTC.